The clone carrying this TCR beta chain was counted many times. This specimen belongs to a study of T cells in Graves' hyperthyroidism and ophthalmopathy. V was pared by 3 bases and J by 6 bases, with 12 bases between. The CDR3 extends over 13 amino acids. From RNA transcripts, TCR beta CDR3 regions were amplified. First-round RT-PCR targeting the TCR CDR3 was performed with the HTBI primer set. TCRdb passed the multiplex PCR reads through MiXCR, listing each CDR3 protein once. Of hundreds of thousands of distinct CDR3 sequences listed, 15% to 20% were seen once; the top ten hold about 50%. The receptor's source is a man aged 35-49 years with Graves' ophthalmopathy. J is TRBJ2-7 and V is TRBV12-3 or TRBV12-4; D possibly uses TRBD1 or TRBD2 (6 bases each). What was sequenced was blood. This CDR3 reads CASSFGKGGEQYF. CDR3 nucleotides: TGTGCCAGCAGTTTCGGGAAGGGGGGCGAGCAGTACTTC.